The clone carrying this T cell receptor beta chain was seen ten or more times. TCRdb recomputed calls from the 5' RACE reads with MiXCR, one row per CDR3 protein. The data show hundreds of thousands of distinct CDR3 sequences, 15% to 19% seen once. This entry comes from a study of T-cell memory formation after mild COVID-19. The V gene's germline CDR1 is SGDLS and CDR2 YYNGEE. This CDR3 contains 15 residues. Trimming at V came to 4 bases and at J to 4 bases, leaving 5 bases not matched to a gene. The TCR originated in an adult woman who had mild COVID-19 (a few samples of this study predate the infection). Cell type and time point are not known. The sample was PBMCs or a T cell subset sorted from them (not recorded which). This chain connects TRBV9 to TRBJ2-1; 10 bases map to TRBD2. As DNA, the CDR3 is TGTGCCAGCAGCTTATCTAGCGGGGGATACAATGAGCAGTTCTTC. This gives the protein CASSLSSGGYNEQFF.